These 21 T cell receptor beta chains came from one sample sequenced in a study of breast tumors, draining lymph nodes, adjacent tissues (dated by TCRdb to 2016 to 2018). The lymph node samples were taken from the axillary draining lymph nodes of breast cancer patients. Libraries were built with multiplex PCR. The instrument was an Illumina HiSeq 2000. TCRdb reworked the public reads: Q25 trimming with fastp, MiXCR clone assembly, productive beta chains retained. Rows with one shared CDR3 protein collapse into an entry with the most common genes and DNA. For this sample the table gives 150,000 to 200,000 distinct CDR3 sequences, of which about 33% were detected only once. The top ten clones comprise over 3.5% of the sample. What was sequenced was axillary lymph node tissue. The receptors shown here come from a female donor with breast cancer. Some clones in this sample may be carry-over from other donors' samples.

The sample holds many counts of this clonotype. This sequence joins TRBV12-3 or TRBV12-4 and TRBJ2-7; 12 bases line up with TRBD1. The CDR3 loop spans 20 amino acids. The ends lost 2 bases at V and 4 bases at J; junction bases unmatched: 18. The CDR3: CASSLSPGTGGAIGFYEQYF. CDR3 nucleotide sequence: TGTGCCAGCAGTTTATCTCCCGGGACAGGGGGCGCGATAGGATTTTACGAGCAGTACTTC.

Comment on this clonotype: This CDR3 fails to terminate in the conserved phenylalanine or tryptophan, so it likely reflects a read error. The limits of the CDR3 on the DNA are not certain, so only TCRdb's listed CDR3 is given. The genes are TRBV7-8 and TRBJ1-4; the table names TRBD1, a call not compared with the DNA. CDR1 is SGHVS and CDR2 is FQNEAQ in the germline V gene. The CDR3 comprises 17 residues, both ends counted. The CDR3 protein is CASSLGQGPSYEQYFGP.

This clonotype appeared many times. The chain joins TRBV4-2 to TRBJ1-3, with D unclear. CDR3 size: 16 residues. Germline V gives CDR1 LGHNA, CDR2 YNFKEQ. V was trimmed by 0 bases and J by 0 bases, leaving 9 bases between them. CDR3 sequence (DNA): TGTGCCAGCAGCCAAGAGGCCGGATTCTCTGGAAACACCATATATTTT. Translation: CASSQEAGFSGNTIYF.

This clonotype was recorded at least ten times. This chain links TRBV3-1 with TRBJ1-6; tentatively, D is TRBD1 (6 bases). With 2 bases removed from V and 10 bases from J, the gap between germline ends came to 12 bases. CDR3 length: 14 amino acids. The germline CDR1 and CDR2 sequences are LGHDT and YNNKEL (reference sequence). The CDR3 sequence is CASSQSGVESPLHF. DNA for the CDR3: TGTGCCAGCAGCCAATCAGGGGTAGAATCACCCCTCCACTTT.

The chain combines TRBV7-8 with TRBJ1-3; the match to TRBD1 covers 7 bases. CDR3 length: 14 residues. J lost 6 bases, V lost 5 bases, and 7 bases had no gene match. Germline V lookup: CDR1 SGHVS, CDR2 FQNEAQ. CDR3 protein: CASSRQGRINTIYF. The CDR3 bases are TGTGCCAGCAGCAGACAGGGTCGGATAAACACCATATATTTT. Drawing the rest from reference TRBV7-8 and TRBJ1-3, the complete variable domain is GAGVSQSPRYKVAKRGQDVALRCDPISGHVSLFWYQQALGQGPEFLTYFQNEAQLDKSGLPSDRFFAERPEGSVSTLKIQRTQQEDSAVYLCASSRQGRINTIYFGEGSWLTVV.

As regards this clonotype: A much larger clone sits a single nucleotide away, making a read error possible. The CDR3 bases are TGTGCCAGCAGTTTGAGCAGGGGTAATGAAAAACCGTTTTTT. Translating gives CASSLSRGNEKPFF. The V gene is TRBV27, the J gene TRBJ1-4; D may be TRBD1 (6 bases). Germline lookup yields CDR1 MNHEY and CDR2 SMNVEV (reference sequence). The CDR3 is 14 amino acids.

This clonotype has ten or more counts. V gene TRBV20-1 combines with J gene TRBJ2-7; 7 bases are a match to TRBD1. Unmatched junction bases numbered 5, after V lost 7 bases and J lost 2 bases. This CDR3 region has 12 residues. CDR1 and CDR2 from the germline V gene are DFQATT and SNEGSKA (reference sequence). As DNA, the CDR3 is TGCAGTGTTACGACAGGGCCCTACGAGCAGTACTTC. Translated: CSVTTGPYEQYF.

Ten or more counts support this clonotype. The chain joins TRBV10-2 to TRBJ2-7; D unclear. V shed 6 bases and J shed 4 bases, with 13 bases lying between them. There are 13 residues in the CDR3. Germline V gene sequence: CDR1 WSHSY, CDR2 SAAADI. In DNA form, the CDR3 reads TGCGCCAGCAGAGACCCGTTAGTTTACGAGCAGTACTTC. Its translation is CASRDPLVYEQYF.

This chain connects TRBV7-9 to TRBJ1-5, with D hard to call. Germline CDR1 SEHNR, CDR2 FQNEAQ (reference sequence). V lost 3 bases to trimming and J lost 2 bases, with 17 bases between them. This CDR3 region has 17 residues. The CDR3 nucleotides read TGTGCCAGCAGCTTGGGTGGTAGGCCTTTCGGCAATCAGCCCCAGCATTTT. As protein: CASSLGGRPFGNQPQHF.

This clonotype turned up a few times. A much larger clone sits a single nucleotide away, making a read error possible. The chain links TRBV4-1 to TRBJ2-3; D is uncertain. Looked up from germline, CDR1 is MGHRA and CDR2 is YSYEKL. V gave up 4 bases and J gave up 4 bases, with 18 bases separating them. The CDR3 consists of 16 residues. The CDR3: CASSRVTKGQADTQYF. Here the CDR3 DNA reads TGCGCCAGCAGCCGCGTAACGAAAGGGCAGGCAGATACGCAGTATTTT.

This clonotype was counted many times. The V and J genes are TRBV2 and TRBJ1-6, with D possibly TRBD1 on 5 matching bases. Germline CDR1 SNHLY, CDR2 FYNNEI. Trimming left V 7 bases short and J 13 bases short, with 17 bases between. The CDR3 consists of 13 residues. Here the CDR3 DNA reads TGTGCCAGCAAATCGGGAGAGGCAGGGCCCCTCCACTTT. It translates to CASKSGEAGPLHF.

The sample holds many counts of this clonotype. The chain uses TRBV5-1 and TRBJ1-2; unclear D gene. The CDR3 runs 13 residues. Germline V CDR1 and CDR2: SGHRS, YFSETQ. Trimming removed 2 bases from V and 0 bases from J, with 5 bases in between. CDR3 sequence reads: CASSLTANYGYTF. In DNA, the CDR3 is TGCGCCAGCAGCTTAACAGCTAACTATGGCTACACCTTC.

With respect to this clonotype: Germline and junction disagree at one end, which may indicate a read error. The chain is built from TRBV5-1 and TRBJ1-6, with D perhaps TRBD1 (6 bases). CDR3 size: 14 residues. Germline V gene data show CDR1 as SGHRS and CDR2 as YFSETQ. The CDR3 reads CTSRGSSYNSPLHF. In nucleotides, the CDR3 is TGCACCAGCAGGGGAAGCTCCTATAATTCACCCCTCCACTTT.

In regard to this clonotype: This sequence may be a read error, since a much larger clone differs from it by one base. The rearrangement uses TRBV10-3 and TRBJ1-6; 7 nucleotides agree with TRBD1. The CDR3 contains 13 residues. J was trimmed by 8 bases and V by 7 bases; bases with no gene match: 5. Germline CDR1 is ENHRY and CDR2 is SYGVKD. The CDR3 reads CAITGQDDSPLHF. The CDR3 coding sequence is TGTGCCATCACCGGACAGGATGATTCACCCCTCCACTTT.

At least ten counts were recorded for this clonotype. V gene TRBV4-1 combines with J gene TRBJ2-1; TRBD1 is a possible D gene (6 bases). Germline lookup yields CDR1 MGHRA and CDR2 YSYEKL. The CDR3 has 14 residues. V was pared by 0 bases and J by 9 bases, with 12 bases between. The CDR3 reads CASSQDHRESEQFF. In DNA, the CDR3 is TGCGCCAGCAGCCAAGATCACAGGGAAAGTGAGCAGTTCTTC.

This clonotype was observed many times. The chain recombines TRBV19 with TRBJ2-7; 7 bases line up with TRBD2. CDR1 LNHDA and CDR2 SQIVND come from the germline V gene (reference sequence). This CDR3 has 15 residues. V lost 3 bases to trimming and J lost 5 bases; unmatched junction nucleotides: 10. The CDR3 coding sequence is TGTGCCAGTAGTATCACCGCGACCGGGAGGAACGAGCAGTACTTC. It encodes CASSITATGRNEQYF.

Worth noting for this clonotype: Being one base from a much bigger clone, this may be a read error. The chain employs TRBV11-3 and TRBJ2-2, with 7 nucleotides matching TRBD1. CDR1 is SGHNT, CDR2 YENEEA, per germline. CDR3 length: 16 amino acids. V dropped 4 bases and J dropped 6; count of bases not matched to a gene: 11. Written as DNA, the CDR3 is TGTGCCAGCAGCTCGTACAGGGGCCCCAAGGCCGGGGAGCTGTTTTTT. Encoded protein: CASSSYRGPKAGELFF.

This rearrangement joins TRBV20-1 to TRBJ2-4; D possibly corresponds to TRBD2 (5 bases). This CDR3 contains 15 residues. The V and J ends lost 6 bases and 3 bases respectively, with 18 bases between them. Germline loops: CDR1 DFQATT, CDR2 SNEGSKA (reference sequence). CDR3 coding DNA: TGCAGTGCATATCGGCTGGGAGAAAACAAAAACATTCAGTACTTC. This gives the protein CSAYRLGENKNIQYF.

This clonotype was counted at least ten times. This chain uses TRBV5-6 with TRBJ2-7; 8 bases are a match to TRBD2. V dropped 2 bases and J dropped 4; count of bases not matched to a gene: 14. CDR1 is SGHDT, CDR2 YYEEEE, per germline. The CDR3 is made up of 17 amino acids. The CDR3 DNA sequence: TGTGCCAGCAGCTTTGATTTTAGTGGGACTAGAATTTACGAGCAGTACTTC. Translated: CASSFDFSGTRIYEQYF.

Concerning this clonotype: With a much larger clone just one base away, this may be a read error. The CDR3 here is CASSLLRLASDTQYF. CDR3 nucleotides: TGTGCCAGCAGCTTACTGCGGCTAGCGTCAGATACGCAGTATTTT. This chain connects TRBV13 to TRBJ2-3, with D perhaps TRBD2 (6 bases). V lost 2 bases, J lost 4 bases, and 13 bases lay in between. The CDR3 is made up of 15 amino acids. CDR1 PRHDT and CDR2 FYEKMQ come from the germline V gene (reference sequence).

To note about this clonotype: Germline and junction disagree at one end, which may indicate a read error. As DNA, the CDR3 is TGCGCCAGCGGCTTCGAAGCGGGGGGTGTGCGCACCGGGGAGCTGTTTTTT. Protein: CASGFEAGGVRTGELFF. The rearrangement joins TRBV5-1 to TRBJ2-2; 9 bases match TRBD2. The CDR3 has 17 amino acids. The germline gives CDR1 SGHRS, CDR2 YFSETQ.